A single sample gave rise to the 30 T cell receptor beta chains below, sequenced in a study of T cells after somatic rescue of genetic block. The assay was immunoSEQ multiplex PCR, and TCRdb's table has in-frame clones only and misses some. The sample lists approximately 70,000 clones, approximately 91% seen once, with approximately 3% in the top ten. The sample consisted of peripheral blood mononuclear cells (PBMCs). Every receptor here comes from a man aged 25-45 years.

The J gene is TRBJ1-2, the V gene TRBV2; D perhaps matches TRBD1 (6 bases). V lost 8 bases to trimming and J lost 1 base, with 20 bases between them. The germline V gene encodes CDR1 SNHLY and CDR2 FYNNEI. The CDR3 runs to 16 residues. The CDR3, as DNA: TGTGCCAGCGAAACGGGAGACAGGAGATTTAACTATGGCTACACCTTC. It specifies CASETGDRRFNYGYTF.

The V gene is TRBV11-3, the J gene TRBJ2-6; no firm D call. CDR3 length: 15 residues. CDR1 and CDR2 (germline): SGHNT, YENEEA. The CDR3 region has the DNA TGTGCAGATAGTGGGGTTAGTATTGGGGCCAACGTCCTGACTTTC. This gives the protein CADSGVSIGANVLTF.

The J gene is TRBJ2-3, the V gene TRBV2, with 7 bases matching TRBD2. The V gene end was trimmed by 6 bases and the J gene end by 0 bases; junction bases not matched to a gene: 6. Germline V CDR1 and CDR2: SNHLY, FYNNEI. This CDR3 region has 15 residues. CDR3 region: CASRGKRGSTDTQYF. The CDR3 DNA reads TGTGCCAGCAGGGGCAAGCGGGGTAGCACAGATACGCAGTATTTT.

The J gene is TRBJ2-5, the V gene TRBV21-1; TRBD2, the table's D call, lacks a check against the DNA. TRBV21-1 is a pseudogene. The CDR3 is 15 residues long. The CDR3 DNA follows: TGTGCCAGCGAAGGACTAGCGGGAGAAAAAGAGACCCAGTACTTC. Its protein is CASEGLAGEKETQYF.

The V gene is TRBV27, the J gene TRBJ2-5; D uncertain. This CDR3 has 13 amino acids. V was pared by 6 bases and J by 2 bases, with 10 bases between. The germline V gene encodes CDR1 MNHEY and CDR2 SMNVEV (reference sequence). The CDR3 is CASSTGSQETQYF. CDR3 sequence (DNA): TGTGCCAGCAGCACCGGCTCTCAAGAGACCCAGTACTTC.

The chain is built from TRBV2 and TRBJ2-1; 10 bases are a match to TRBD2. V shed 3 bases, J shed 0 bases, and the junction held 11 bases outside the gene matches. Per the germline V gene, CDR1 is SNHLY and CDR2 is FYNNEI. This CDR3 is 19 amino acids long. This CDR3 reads CASSETGVSGGSSYNEQFF. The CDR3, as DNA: TGTGCCAGCAGTGAGACAGGGGTTAGCGGGGGGAGCTCCTACAATGAGCAGTTCTTC.

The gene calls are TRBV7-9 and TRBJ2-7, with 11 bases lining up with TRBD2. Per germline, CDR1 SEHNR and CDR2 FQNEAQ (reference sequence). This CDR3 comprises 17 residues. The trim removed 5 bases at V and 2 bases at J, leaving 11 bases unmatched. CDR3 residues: CASSAPGLAVGAYEQYF. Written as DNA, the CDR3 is TGTGCCAGCAGCGCACCGGGACTAGCGGTCGGGGCCTACGAGCAGTACTTC. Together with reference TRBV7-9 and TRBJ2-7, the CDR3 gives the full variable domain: DTGVSQNPRHKITKRGQNVTFRCDPISEHNRLYWYRQTLGQGPEFLTYFQNEAQLEKSRLLSDRFSAERPKGSFSTLEIQRTEQGDSAMYLCASSAPGLAVGAYEQYFGPGTRLTVT.

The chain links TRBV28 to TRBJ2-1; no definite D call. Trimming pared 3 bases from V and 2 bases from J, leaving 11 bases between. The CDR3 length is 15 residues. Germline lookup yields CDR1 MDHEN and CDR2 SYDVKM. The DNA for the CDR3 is TGTGCCAGCAGTTTCGGCGGTACCACCTACAATGAGCAGTTCTTC. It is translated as CASSFGGTTYNEQFF.

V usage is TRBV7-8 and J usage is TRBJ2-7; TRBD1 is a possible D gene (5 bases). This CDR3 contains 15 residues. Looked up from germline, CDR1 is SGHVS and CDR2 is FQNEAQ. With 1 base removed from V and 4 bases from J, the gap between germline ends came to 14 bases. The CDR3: CASSLGRAGSYEQYF. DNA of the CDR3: TGTGCCAGCAGCTTAGGTCGGGCAGGGTCGTACGAGCAGTACTTC.

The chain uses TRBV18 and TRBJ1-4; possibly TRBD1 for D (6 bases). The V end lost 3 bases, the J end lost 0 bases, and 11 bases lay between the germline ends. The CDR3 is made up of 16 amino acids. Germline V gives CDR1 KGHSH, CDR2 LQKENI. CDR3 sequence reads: CASSPGATATNEKLFF. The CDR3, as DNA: TGTGCCAGCTCACCGGGGGCTACGGCAACTAATGAAAAACTGTTTTTT.

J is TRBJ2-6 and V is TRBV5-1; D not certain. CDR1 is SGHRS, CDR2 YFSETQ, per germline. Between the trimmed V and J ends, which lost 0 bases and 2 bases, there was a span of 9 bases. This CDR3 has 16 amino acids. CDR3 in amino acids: CASSLVGSPGANVLTF. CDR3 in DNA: TGCGCCAGCAGCTTGGTCGGCAGTCCTGGGGCCAACGTCCTGACTTTC.

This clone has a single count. The DNA of the CDR3 is TGTGCCAGCAGTTACTCCAGCTATGGCTACACCTTC. As protein: CASSYSSYGYTF. This rearrangement joins TRBV6-6 to TRBJ1-2; D not certain. The CDR3 totals 12 residues. Germline V gives CDR1 MNHNY, CDR2 SVGAGI (reference sequence). V shed 0 bases and J shed 4 bases, with 3 bases lying between them.

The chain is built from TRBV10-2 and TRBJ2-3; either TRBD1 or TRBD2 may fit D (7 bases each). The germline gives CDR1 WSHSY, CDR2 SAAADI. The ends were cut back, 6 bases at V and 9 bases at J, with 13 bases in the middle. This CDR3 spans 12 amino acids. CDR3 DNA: TGCGCCAGCAGGCGACAGGGAGGGACGCAGTATTTT. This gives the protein CASRRQGGTQYF.

In nucleotides, the CDR3 is TGTGCCAGCAGGGACCCGGGGGCTTTGGGAGGGGCCAACGTCCTGACTTTC. It translates to CASRDPGALGGANVLTF. The chain combines TRBV2 with TRBJ2-6; TRBD1 or TRBD2 may be the D gene (6 bases each). The germline V gene encodes CDR1 SNHLY and CDR2 FYNNEI. This CDR3 contains 17 residues. V gave up 6 bases and J gave up 4 bases, with 19 bases separating them.

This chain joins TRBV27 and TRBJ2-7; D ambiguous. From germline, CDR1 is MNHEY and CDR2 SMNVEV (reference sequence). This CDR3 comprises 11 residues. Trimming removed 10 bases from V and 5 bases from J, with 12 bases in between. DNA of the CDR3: TGTGCCACCACGGACGCGCACGAGCAGTACTTC. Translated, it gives CATTDAHEQYF.

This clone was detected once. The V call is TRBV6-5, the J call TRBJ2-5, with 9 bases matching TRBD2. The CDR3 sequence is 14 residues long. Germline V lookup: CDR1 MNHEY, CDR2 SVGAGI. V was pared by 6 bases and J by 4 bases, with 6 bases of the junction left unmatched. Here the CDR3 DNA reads TGTGCCAGCAGACCCGGGACTAGCAGAGAGACCCAGTACTTC. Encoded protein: CASRPGTSRETQYF.

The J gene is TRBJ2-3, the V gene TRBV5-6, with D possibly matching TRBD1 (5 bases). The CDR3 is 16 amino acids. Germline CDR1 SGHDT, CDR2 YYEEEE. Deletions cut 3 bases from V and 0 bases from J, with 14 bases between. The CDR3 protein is CASSSWIQVSTDTQYF. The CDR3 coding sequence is TGTGCCAGCAGCTCCTGGATACAGGTTAGCACAGATACGCAGTATTTT.

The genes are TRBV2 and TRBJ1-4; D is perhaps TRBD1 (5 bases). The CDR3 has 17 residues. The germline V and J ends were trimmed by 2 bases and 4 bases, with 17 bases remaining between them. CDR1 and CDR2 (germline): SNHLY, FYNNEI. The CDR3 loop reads CASSEQGVSRSNEKLFF. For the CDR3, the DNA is TGTGCCAGCAGTGAACAGGGAGTTAGTCGAAGTAATGAAAAACTGTTTTTT.

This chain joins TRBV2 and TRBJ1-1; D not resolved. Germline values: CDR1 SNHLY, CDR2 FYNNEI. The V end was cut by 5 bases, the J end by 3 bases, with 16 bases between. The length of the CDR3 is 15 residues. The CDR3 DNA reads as TGTGCCAGCAGTCAAAAGCCCGGGAGGGACACTGAAGCTTTCTTT. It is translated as CASSQKPGRDTEAFF.

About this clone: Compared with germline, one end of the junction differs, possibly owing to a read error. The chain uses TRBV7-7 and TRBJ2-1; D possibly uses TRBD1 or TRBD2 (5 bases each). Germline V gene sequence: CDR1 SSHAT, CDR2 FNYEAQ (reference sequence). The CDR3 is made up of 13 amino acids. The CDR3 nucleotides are TGTGCTAGCAGCCCTGGGGGTAAGGATGAGCAGTTCTTC. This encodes CASSPGGKDEQFF.

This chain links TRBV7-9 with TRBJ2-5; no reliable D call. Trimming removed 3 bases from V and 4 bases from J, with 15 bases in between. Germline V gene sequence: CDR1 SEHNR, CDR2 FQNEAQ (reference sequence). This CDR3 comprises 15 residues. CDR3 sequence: CASSFQPGAAETQYF. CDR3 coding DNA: TGTGCCAGCAGCTTCCAACCCGGTGCTGCAGAGACCCAGTACTTC.

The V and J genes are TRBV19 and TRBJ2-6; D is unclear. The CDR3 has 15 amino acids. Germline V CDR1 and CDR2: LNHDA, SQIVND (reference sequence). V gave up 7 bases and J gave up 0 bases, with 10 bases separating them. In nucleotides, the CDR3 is TGTGCCAGTATTGGACGGAACTCTGGGGCCAACGTCCTGACTTTC. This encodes CASIGRNSGANVLTF. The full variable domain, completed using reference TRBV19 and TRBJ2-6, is DGGITQSPKYLFRKEGQNVTLSCEQNLNHDAMYWYRQDPGQGLRLIYYSQIVNDFQKGDIAEGYSVSREKKESFPLTVTSAQKNPTAFYLCASIGRNSGANVLTFGAGSRLTVL.

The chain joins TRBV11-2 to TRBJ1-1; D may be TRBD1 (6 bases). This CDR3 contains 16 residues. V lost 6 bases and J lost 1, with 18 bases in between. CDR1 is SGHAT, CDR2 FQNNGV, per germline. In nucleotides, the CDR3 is TGTGCCAGCAGGGTAAGGGTCAGGGGTACGAACACTGAAGCTTTCTTT. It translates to CASRVRVRGTNTEAFF.

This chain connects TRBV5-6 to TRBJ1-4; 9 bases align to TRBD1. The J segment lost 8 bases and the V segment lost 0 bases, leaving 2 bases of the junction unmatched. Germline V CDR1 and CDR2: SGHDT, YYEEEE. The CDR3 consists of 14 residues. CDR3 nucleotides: TGTGCCAGCAGCTTGGGGACAGGGGACGAAAAACTGTTTTTT. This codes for CASSLGTGDEKLFF. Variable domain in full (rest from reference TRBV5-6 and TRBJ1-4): DAGVTQSPTHLIKTRGQQVTLRCSPKSGHDTVSWYQQALGQGPQFIFQYYEEEERQRGNFPDRFSGHQFPNYSSELNVNALLLGDSALYLCASSLGTGDEKLFFGSGTQLSVL.

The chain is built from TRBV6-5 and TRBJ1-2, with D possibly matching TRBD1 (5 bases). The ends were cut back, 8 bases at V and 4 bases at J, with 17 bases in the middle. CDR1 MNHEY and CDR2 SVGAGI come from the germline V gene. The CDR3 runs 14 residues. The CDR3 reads CASLPHGGGYGYTF. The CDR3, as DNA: TGTGCCAGCCTCCCCCATGGGGGGGGCTATGGCTACACCTTC.

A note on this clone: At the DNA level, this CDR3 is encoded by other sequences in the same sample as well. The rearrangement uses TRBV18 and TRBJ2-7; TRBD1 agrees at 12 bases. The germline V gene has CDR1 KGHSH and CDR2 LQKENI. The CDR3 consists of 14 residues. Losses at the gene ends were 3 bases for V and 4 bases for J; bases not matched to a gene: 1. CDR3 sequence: CASSPGQGAYEQYF. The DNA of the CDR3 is TGTGCCAGCTCACCGGGACAGGGGGCTTACGAGCAGTACTTC.

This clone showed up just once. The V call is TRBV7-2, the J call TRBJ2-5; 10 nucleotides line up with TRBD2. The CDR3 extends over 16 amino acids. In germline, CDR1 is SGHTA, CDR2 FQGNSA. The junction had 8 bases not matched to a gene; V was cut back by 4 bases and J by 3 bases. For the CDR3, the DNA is TGTGCCAGCAGCTCAGGGGGACTAGCGCTGAAAGAGACCCAGTACTTC. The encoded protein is CASSSGGLALKETQYF. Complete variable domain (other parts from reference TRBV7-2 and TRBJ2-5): GAGVSQSPSNKVTEKGKDVELRCDPISGHTALYWYRQSLGQGLEFLIYFQGNSAPDKSGLPSDRFSAERTGGSVSTLTIQRTQQEDSAVYLCASSSGGLALKETQYFGPGTRLLVL.

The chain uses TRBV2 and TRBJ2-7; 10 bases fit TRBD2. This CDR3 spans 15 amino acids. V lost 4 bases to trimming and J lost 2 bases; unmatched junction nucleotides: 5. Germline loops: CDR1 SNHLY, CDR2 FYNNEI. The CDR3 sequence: CASSGGLAGAYEQYF. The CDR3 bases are TGTGCCAGCAGTGGCGGGCTAGCGGGGGCCTACGAGCAGTACTTC. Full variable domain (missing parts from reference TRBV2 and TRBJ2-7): EPEVTQTPSHQVTQMGQEVILRCVPISNHLYFYWYRQILGQKVEFLVSFYNNEISEKSEIFDDQFSVERPDGSNFTLKIRSTKLEDSAMYFCASSGGLAGAYEQYFGPGTRLTVT.

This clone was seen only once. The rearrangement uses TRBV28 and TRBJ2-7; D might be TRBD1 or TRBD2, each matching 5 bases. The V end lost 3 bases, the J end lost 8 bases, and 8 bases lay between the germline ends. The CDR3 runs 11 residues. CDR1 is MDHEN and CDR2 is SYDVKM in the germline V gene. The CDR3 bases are TGTGCCAGCAGTTTGGGGGAGAAGCAGTACTTC. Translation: CASSLGEKQYF.

In DNA form, the CDR3 reads TGTGCCAGCAGTGCAAGGACAGGGGCCCTGAACACTGAAGCTTTCTTT. Its translation is CASSARTGALNTEAFF. The genes are TRBV6-1 and TRBJ1-1, with 9 bases matching TRBD1. The CDR3 extends over 16 amino acids. Germline V gene lookup returns CDR1 MNHNS and CDR2 SASEGT. The trim removed 4 bases at V and 0 bases at J, leaving 6 bases unmatched.